The following is a T cell receptor (beta chain) sequence with its context. The sample comes from a study of blood T cell repertoires in COVID-19. Overall study context: COVID-19 samples from acute and convalescent phases originated in the United States, Italy and Spain. T cells, B-cell-depleted T cells, or PBMCs supplied cDNA or gDNA.

V was pared by 3 bases and J by 2 bases, with 5 bases between. The CDR3 covers 12 residues. Germline V lookup: CDR1 MDHEN, CDR2 SYDVKM. Libraries were prepared by immunoSEQ multiplex PCR; TCRdb keeps only in-frame clonotypes and omits some of them. In the table there are some 390,000 clones, roughly nine tenths of which are singletons. Participants, 18 to 89 years old, spanned 24 US areas. V is TRBV28 and J is TRBJ2-7; no definite D call. Sequenced: PBMCs or T cells enriched from blood (not recorded which). This clonotype was sampled from a woman aged 30 to 39 who had recovered from COVID-19. The CDR3 sequence: CASSFLAYEQYF. The CDR3 DNA reads as TGTGCCAGCAGTTTCCTAGCCTACGAGCAGTACTTC.